What follows describes a single T cell receptor beta chain. The antigen is unknown. The length of the CDR3 is 16 residues. Trimming shortened V by 2 bases and J by 10 bases, and 20 bases separated the two germline ends. The germline V gene has CDR1 MNHNS and CDR2 SASEGT. The sample originates from a study of cytotoxic CD8 clonotypes in ibrutinib-treated CLL. The planned depth of sequencing spanned 1 in 200,000 to 1 in 1 million T cells. TCRdb keeps only in-frame clones here, not all; method: immunoSEQ multiplex PCR. Of around 160,000 clones listed, about four fifths are singletons. Around 2 micrograms of genomic DNA (from cryopreserved PBMCs) were used for TCR beta libraries. Study results and limitations: Exceeding age-matched healthy donors, baseline clonality also tracked the counts of circulating CD8+ T cells.

This clonotype originated in a human donor with chronic lymphocytic leukemia. This sample comprised PBMCs, obtained after 12 months of ibrutinib treatment. The chain carries TRBV6-1 and TRBJ1-4; possible D gene TRBD1, 5 bases. The CDR3 DNA reads as TGTGCCAGCAGTGAATGGTCAGGTCCTAATGGGGGAAAACTGTTTTTT. It translates to CASSEWSGPNGGKLFF.